These 30 T cell receptor beta chains were sequenced from one sample in a study of T cell repertoires in cytomegalovirus infection. TCRdb used MiXCR to reprocess the reads, holding one entry per CDR3 protein. The repertoire consists of about 890,000 distinct CDR3 sequences, with around a third occurring once and the leading ten covering around 15%. These receptors have no identified antigens. The specimen comprised cultured CD8+ T cells from PBMCs, sampled from culture after CMV antigen stimulation. Receptors were obtained from a human donor in good health (CMV status not recorded). Some clones in this sample may be carry-over from other donors' samples.

The J gene is TRBJ2-5, the V gene TRBV12-3 or TRBV12-4; 7 bases line up with TRBD2. V gave up 8 bases and J gave up 2 bases; unmatched junction bases: 5. This CDR3 has 13 amino acids. Here the CDR3 DNA reads TGTGCCAGCCGAACGGGGGGACAAGAGACCCAGTACTTC. It codes for CASRTGGQETQYF.

The chain links TRBV27 to TRBJ1-2; D gene ambiguous. This CDR3 spans 13 amino acids. Germline lookup yields CDR1 MNHEY and CDR2 SMNVEV (reference sequence). Deletions cut 6 bases from V and 5 bases from J, with 13 bases between. Here the CDR3 DNA reads TGTGCCAGCAGACCCCTTGGCCAGTATGGCTACACCTTC. Translated: CASRPLGQYGYTF.

There are many counts of this clonotype. This rearrangement joins TRBV28 to TRBJ2-6; D not certain. Trimming shortened V by 6 bases and J by 4 bases, and 10 bases separated the two germline ends. The CDR3 runs 14 residues. The germline gives CDR1 MDHEN, CDR2 SYDVKM. In nucleotides, the CDR3 is TGTGCCAGCAGAATGGAGTTAGGGGCCAACGTCCTGACTTTC. Translated: CASRMELGANVLTF.

This clonotype was seen only a few times. The genes are TRBV7-8 and TRBJ2-6; D not resolved. The germline V gene has CDR1 SGHVS and CDR2 FQNEAQ. Trimming removed 4 bases at V and 0 bases at J, with 10 bases between. The CDR3 is 16 amino acids. The CDR3 reads CASSSITDSGANVLTF. CDR3 DNA sequence: TGTGCCAGCAGCTCAATTACAGACTCTGGGGCCAACGTCCTGACTTTC.

In its sample, this clonotype was seen many times. The chain is built from TRBV7-9 and TRBJ2-1; no reliable D call. Germline CDR1 SEHNR, CDR2 FQNEAQ (reference sequence). This CDR3 has 12 residues. The V and J ends lost 1 base and 8 bases respectively, with 6 bases between them. In DNA, the CDR3 is TGTGCCAGCAGCTTAGGCATCTATGAGCAGTTCTTC. It is translated as CASSLGIYEQFF.

The chain recombines TRBV19 with TRBJ1-5, with no clear D. Trimming took 5 bases from V and 1 from J, leaving 12 bases between them. CDR1 and CDR2 (germline): LNHDA, SQIVND (reference sequence). This CDR3 comprises 15 residues. The CDR3 sequence: CASSQSPTSNQPQHF. CDR3 DNA: TGTGCCAGTAGTCAGAGCCCTACAAGCAATCAGCCCCAGCATTTT.

This clonotype showed up many times. The chain combines TRBV7-2 with TRBJ2-1; no clear D gene. The CDR3 has 13 residues. Trimming took off 1 base at V and 6 bases at J, with 7 bases between the two ends. Looked up from germline, CDR1 is SGHTA and CDR2 is FQGNSA. CDR3 loop: CASSLGPINEQFF. In DNA, the CDR3 is TGTGCCAGCAGCTTAGGACCAATCAATGAGCAGTTCTTC.

This clonotype was counted a single time. The chain carries TRBV5-1 and TRBJ1-1, with 11 nucleotides matching TRBD1. This CDR3 is 16 amino acids long. The germline V gene has CDR1 SGHRS and CDR2 YFSETQ. V lost 4 bases, J lost 0 bases, and 5 bases stayed unmatched. CDR3 sequence: CASSAGQGALNTEAFF. In nucleotides, the CDR3 is TGCGCCAGCAGCGCCGGACAGGGGGCCCTGAACACTGAAGCTTTCTTT.

The V gene is TRBV2, the J gene TRBJ2-1, with TRBD1 matching 10 bases. The ends lost 3 bases at V and 4 bases at J; junction bases unmatched: 6. The germline gives CDR1 SNHLY, CDR2 FYNNEI. The CDR3 is made up of 16 amino acids. The chain's CDR3 is CASSDRTGGLYNEQFF. The CDR3 region has the DNA TGTGCCAGCAGTGATAGGACAGGGGGGCTATACAATGAGCAGTTCTTC.

To note about this clonotype: A much larger clonotype is one base distant, so this may be a read error. The rearrangement uses TRBV7-2 and TRBJ2-2; tentatively, D is TRBD2 (6 bases). Germline V gene lookup returns CDR1 SGHTA and CDR2 FQGNSA. This CDR3 contains 17 residues. In nucleotides, the CDR3 is TGTGTCAGCAGCCTAAAGGCGGGGAAAACGAACACCGGGGAGCTGTTTTTT. Amino acids: CVSSLKAGKTNTGELFF.

In this sample, this clonotype turned up a few times. V gene TRBV10-3 combines with J gene TRBJ1-1; D unclear. CDR1 and CDR2 (germline): ENHRY, SYGVKD. This CDR3 spans 15 amino acids. Trimming left V 1 base short and J 0 bases short, with 9 bases between. The chain's CDR3 is CAISEFTGMNTEAFF. CDR3 nucleotides: TGTGCCATCAGTGAGTTTACGGGGATGAACACTGAAGCTTTCTTT.

The rearrangement uses TRBV7-9 and TRBJ1-1; 7 bases align to TRBD1. CDR3 length: 14 amino acids. Trimming removed 6 bases from V and 1 base from J; junction bases left unmatched: 5. The germline gives CDR1 SEHNR, CDR2 FQNEAQ (reference sequence). The CDR3 bases are TGTGCCAGCAGGTGGGACAGATGGAACACTGAAGCTTTCTTT. It encodes CASRWDRWNTEAFF. The whole variable domain, remainder taken from reference TRBV7-9 and TRBJ1-1, is DTGVSQNPRHKITKRGQNVTFRCDPISEHNRLYWYRQTLGQGPEFLTYFQNEAQLEKSRLLSDRFSAERPKGSFSTLEIQRTEQGDSAMYLCASRWDRWNTEAFFGQGTRLTVV.

The sample holds one count of this clonotype. The CDR3 here is CASSVGAGGGNTEAFF. For the CDR3, the DNA is TGTGCCAGCAGCGTAGGGGCAGGGGGTGGGAATACTGAAGCTTTCTTT. The chain carries TRBV9 and TRBJ1-1; TRBD1 aligns across 7 bases. Germline CDR1 is SGDLS and CDR2 is YYNGEE. The CDR3 loop spans 16 amino acids. Losses at the gene ends were 0 bases for V and 5 bases for J; bases not matched to a gene: 10.

V usage is TRBV15 and J usage is TRBJ2-3; D might be TRBD1 or TRBD2, each matching 6 bases. This CDR3 region has 14 residues. V lost 4 bases to trimming and J lost 4 bases, with 12 bases between them. Germline lookup yields CDR1 LNHNV and CDR2 YYDKDF (reference sequence). The CDR3 loop is CATSTRGQSDTQYF. In nucleotides, the CDR3 is TGTGCCACCAGCACCCGGGGGCAGTCAGATACGCAGTATTTT.

This sequence joins TRBV12-3 or TRBV12-4 and TRBJ2-7; 8 bases agree with TRBD1. The CDR3 contains 13 residues. Trimming at V came to 6 bases and at J to 3 bases, leaving 4 bases not matched to a gene. CDR3: CASRGTGGYEQYV. The CDR3 DNA reads TGTGCCAGCAGGGGGACAGGCGGCTACGAGCAGTACGTC.

This clonotype has only a few counts. The rearrangement links TRBV4-1 to TRBJ2-3; D tentatively fits TRBD1 or TRBD2 (5 bases each). Trimming left V 6 bases short and J 4 bases short, with 23 bases between. CDR3 length equals 17 residues. Germline CDR1 is MGHRA and CDR2 is YSYEKL. Written as DNA, the CDR3 is TGCGCCAGCAGTACTGGTTGGCAGGGAGTTGGTGCAGATACGCAGTATTTT. Its protein product is CASSTGWQGVGADTQYF.

This clonotype turned up a few times. The rearrangement links TRBV19 to TRBJ2-2; tentatively, D is TRBD2 (5 bases). V was clipped by 4 bases and J by 0 bases, with 15 bases between them. The germline V gene encodes CDR1 LNHDA and CDR2 SQIVND (reference sequence). The CDR3 is 17 residues long. CDR3 amino acids: CASSTKLGIANTGELFF. The CDR3 DNA follows: TGTGCCAGTAGTACCAAACTAGGGATAGCGAACACCGGGGAGCTGTTTTTT.

This chain uses TRBV19 with TRBJ2-2; D might be TRBD2 (6 bases). Germline values: CDR1 LNHDA, CDR2 SQIVND (reference sequence). CDR3 length: 14 residues. Trimming cost V 5 bases and J 4 bases, with 11 bases left between them. The CDR3 nucleotides are TGTGCCAGTAGTGTGACTAGTATCACCGGGGAGCTGTTTTTT. Its translation: CASSVTSITGELFF.

This clonotype was seen more than once but under ten times. The rearrangement uses TRBV7-4 and TRBJ2-1; D unresolved. The CDR3 is 15 amino acids. Trimming took 1 base from V and 6 from J, leaving 13 bases between them. The V gene's germline CDR1 is SGHVT and CDR2 SQSDAQ. The CDR3 reads CASSLGKGTRNEQFF. The CDR3 nucleotides read TGTGCCAGCAGCTTAGGAAAGGGAACGCGCAATGAGCAGTTCTTC.

This clonotype was observed a handful of times. This chain links TRBV5-4 with TRBJ1-1, with 8 bases matching TRBD1. V was pared by 3 bases and J by 1 base, with 2 bases of the junction left unmatched. The CDR3 runs 14 residues. Germline loops: CDR1 SGHNT, CDR2 YYREEE (reference sequence). The CDR3: CASSSTGENTEAFF. DNA of the CDR3: TGTGCCAGCAGCTCGACAGGGGAGAACACTGAAGCTTTCTTT.

The V and J genes are TRBV10-3 and TRBJ1-5; D not certain. Trimming left V 4 bases short and J 0 bases short, with 4 bases between. The CDR3 consists of 13 residues. Germline V gene sequence: CDR1 ENHRY, CDR2 SYGVKD. CDR3: CAISVNSNQPQHF. The CDR3 bases are TGTGCCATCAGTGTTAATAGCAATCAGCCCCAGCATTTT.

Comments on this clonotype: A much larger clone differs by one base, so this may be a read error. The chain is built from TRBV7-6 and TRBJ1-5; tentative D call: TRBD1 (5 bases). The CDR3 runs 15 residues. Germline-derived CDR1 and CDR2 are SGHVS and FNYEAQ. CDR3 nucleotides: TGTGCCAACAGCTTAGGGGCAGGAATCCTACAGCCCCAGCATTTT. This translates into CANSLGAGILQPQHF. Drawing the rest from reference TRBV7-6 and TRBJ1-5, the complete variable domain is GAGVSQSPRYKVTKRGQDVALRCDPISGHVSLYWYRQALGQGPEFLTYFNYEAQQDKSGLPNDRFSAERPEGSISTLTIQRTEQRDSAMYRCANSLGAGILQPQHFGDGTRLSIL.

The chain joins TRBV19 to TRBJ1-6; D gene ambiguous. The CDR3 totals 14 residues. V was cut by 2 bases and J by 4 bases, with 6 bases left in between. Germline V gene sequence: CDR1 LNHDA, CDR2 SQIVND (reference sequence). CDR3 nucleotide sequence: TGTGCCAGTAGTATAACCGGATATAATTCACCCCTCCACTTT. Translating gives CASSITGYNSPLHF.

This chain links TRBV6-2 or TRBV6-3 with TRBJ2-7, with TRBD1 matching over 7 bases. Looked up from germline, CDR1 is MNHEY and CDR2 is SVGEGT. This CDR3 has 13 residues. The V gene end was trimmed by 2 bases and the J gene end by 5 bases; junction bases not matched to a gene: 3. The CDR3 DNA reads TGTGCCAGCAGTTACAGAGGGGGCAACGAGCAGTACTTC. Protein sequence: CASSYRGGNEQYF.

This clonotype was seen repeatedly, ten times or more. The rearrangement joins TRBV7-6 to TRBJ2-3; the D is unclear. The germline V gene encodes CDR1 SGHVS and CDR2 FNYEAQ. The CDR3 is 12 residues long. V was cut by 5 bases and J by 6 bases, with 9 bases left in between. The CDR3 protein is CASSPYRDTQYF. Written as DNA, the CDR3 is TGTGCCAGCAGCCCGTATCGGGATACGCAGTATTTT.

The chain is built from TRBV5-8 and TRBJ2-1; D remains unclear. The CDR3 has 11 residues. V was pared by 2 bases and J by 8 bases, with 5 bases between. Germline CDR1 SGHTS, CDR2 YDEGEE. The CDR3 loop is CASSFRYEQFF. The CDR3 DNA reads as TGTGCCAGCAGCTTTAGGTATGAGCAGTTCTTC.

The V gene is TRBV28, the J gene TRBJ2-1; D may be TRBD1 or TRBD2 (5 bases each). The V end lost 3 bases, the J end lost 0 bases, and 12 bases lay between the germline ends. The CDR3 is 16 amino acids. From germline, CDR1 is MDHEN and CDR2 SYDVKM. The chain's CDR3 is CASSFPRGFSYNEQFF. In DNA, the CDR3 is TGTGCCAGCAGTTTCCCGAGGGGTTTCTCCTACAATGAGCAGTTCTTC. Full variable domain (missing parts from reference TRBV28 and TRBJ2-1): DVKVTQSSRYLVKRTGEKVFLECVQDMDHENMFWYRQDPGLGLRLIYFSYDVKMKEKGDIPEGYSVSREKKERFSLILESASTNQTSMYLCASSFPRGFSYNEQFFGPGTRLTVL.

The gene calls are TRBV19 and TRBJ1-2; 7 bases agree with TRBD1. Germline lookup yields CDR1 LNHDA and CDR2 SQIVND (reference sequence). CDR3 length: 15 amino acids. Germline trimming cut 4 bases from V and 8 bases from J; bases unmatched to any gene: 13. The CDR3 region has the DNA TGTGCCAGTAGTAAAAACGGAGGGGGCGGTCGGGGCTACACCTTC. Protein: CASSKNGGGGRGYTF.

The V and J genes are TRBV6-2 or TRBV6-3 and TRBJ1-5; 10 bases match TRBD1. Looked up from germline, CDR1 is MNHEY and CDR2 is SVGEGT. J lost 3 bases, V lost 0 bases, and 5 bases had no gene match. The CDR3 extends over 17 amino acids. The CDR3 nucleotides are TGTGCCAGCAGTTACTCGACGGGGACAGGGGACAATCAGCCCCAGCATTTT. Translation: CASSYSTGTGDNQPQHF.

This clonotype appeared a few times. The V and J genes are TRBV27 and TRBJ1-2; perhaps TRBD1 as D (6 bases). Between the trimmed V and J ends, which lost 5 bases and 4 bases, there was a span of 17 bases. Germline assignment: CDR1 MNHEY and CDR2 SMNVEV (reference sequence). This CDR3 comprises 15 residues. In DNA, the CDR3 is TGTGCCAGCAGTAAATCGTTGGGGGGGGCCTATGGCTACACCTTC. Translation: CASSKSLGGAYGYTF.